In its sample, the clone carrying this T cell receptor (beta chain) was seen a few times. Two oligonucleotides, mixed equimolar, formed the beta constant-region primer covering TRBC1 and TRBC2. Nested alpha and beta constant-region primers with the SP2 primer drove four PCR rounds on ligated cDNA. The cDNA 3' end received a ligated single-stranded oligonucleotide carrying the SP2 primer and a 12-nucleotide UMI. TCRdb re-called the UMI-ligation and nested PCR reads through MiXCR, storing one row per CDR3 protein. The sample carries 130,000 or so distinct CDR3 sequences, 35% to 40% recorded once. The sample originates from a study of naive and memory T cell subsets. The CDR3 contains 13 residues. Trimming pared 0 bases from V and 6 bases from J, leaving 6 bases between. The V gene's germline CDR1 is MNHEY and CDR2 SVGAGI.

The TCR originated in a human donor in good health. The chain joins TRBV6-5 to TRBJ2-1; D remains ambiguous. The sequencing input was central memory CD4+ T cells from blood. This chain's CDR3 is CASSYSNINEQFF. CDR3 nucleotides: TGTGCCAGCAGTTACTCGAACATCAATGAGCAGTTCTTC.